Listed below are T cell receptor beta chains from one sample, sequenced in a study of T cell responses to AZD1222 COVID-19 vaccine. Clones were read by immunoSEQ multiplex PCR, and TCRdb kept only the in-frame ones, dropping some. Of approximately 140,000 clones detected, roughly 94% appear once; the ten largest clones hold 1.3%. Sequencing used peripheral blood, obtained on day 0 of AZD1222 vaccination. Receptors originate from an adult in good health. Each CDR3 is given with its conserved first and last residue.

cdr3_aa,j_call,v_call
CASSYTGGWTNEKLFF,TRBJ1-4,TRBV6-2/TRBV6-3
CASSPWTVNLAKNIQYF,TRBJ2-4,TRBV4-1
CASSLDRGATNEKLFF,TRBJ1-4,TRBV3-1/TRBV3-2
CASSRTQTGLLSEAFF,TRBJ1-1,TRBV4-1
CASRITSGVVSDTQYF,TRBJ2-3,TRBV5-5
CASSEGTSGVGQFF,TRBJ2-1,TRBV5-4
CASSQRGGPSTDTQYF,TRBJ2-3,TRBV4-2
CASSTDPTGELFF,TRBJ2-2,TRBV5-4
CASSGTGNTIYF,TRBJ1-3,TRBV4-1
CASSATGDAGYGYTF,TRBJ1-2,TRBV5-1
CASSRRLDRGQPQHF,TRBJ1-5,TRBV3-1/TRBV3-2
CASSLFGADGYTF,TRBJ1-2,TRBV6-5
CASSASPGTHYGYTF,TRBJ1-2,TRBV9
CASSVDPSGELFF,TRBJ2-2,TRBV9
CASSLTGRAQETQYF,TRBJ2-5,TRBV28
CASSPAHSKPNQPQHF,TRBJ1-5,TRBV12-1
CASSPAVVVPLNEQFF,TRBJ2-1,TRBV5-1
CASSTLTVRETEAFF,TRBJ1-1,TRBV6-2/TRBV6-3
CASSYSWSGDTQYF,TRBJ2-3,TRBV6-5
CASSAEHTGELFF,TRBJ2-2,TRBV9